What follows describes a single T cell receptor (beta chain). As originally analysed: Nucleated cell number was recorded as an estimate derived from reference gene primer amplification. TCRdb's copy holds only in-frame clones and misses some; the assay was immunoSEQ multiplex PCR. For V, J and clone size, that table is used; D and trimming come from the DNA. The table records some 98,000 clones, approximately 80% of them present only once. These data come from a study of blood T cell repertoires in COVID-19. Study as a whole: COVID-19 samples collected from the United States, Italy and Spain covered acute and convalescent phases. In each case, the material was cDNA or gDNA derived from T cells, B-cell-depleted T cells, or PBMCs.

CDR1 is SGHTA, CDR2 FQGNSA, per germline. The CDR3 loop spans 13 amino acids. The V segment lost 8 bases and the J segment 7 bases; nucleotides outside the gene matches: 3. Sample: peripheral blood. The J gene is TRBJ1-6, the V gene TRBV7-2; TRBD1 matches at 9 bases. The TCR sequence derives from a man in his 70s with active or convalescent COVID-19. In nucleotides, the CDR3 is TGTGCCAGCCAGGACAGGGGCAATTCACCCCTCCACTTT. Its translation: CASQDRGNSPLHF.